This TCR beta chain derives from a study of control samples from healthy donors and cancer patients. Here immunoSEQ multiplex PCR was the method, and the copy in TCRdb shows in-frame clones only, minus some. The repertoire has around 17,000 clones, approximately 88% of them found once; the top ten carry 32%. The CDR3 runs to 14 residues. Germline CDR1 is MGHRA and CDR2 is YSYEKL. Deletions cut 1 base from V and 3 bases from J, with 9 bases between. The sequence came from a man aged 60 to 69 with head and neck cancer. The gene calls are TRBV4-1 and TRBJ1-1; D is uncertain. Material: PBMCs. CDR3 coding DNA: TGCGCCAGCAGCCAAGCAGAGGATGACACTGAAGCTTTCTTT. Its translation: CASSQAEDDTEAFF.